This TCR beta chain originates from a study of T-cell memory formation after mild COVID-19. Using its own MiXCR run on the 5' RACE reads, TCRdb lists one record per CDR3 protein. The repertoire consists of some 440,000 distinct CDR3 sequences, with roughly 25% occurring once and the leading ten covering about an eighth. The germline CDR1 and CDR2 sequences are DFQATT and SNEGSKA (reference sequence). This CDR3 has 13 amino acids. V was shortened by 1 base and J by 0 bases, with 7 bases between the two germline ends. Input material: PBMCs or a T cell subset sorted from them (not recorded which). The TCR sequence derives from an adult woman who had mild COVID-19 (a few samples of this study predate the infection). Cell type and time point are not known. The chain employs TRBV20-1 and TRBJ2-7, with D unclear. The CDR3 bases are TGCAGTGCTAGAGCCAGACTCTCCTACGAGCAGTACTTC. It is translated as CSARARLSYEQYF.